These T cell receptor beta chains were read from a single sample in a study of CD8 T cells in ankylosing spondylitis. TCRdb processed the 5' RACE reads anew with MiXCR; each CDR3 protein has one entry. The sample has 250,000 to 400,000 distinct CDR3 sequences, 11% seen once. The sequenced material came from blood, either unsorted or a sorted T cell fraction (not recorded which). These receptors all come from a female donor with ankylosing spondylitis or in good health (not recorded which). Each CDR3 is given with its conserved first and last residue. The D gene is left open where the match is weak. Clone sizes are given selectively: once, few, many, or a class where the clone is expanded.

clone_size j_call d_call v_call cdr3_nt cdr3_aa
many TRBJ1-3 . TRBV20-1 TGCAGTGTCCGAACCGCGACAGGAGGCTCTGGAAACACCATATATTTT CSVRTATGGSGNTIYF
many TRBJ2-4 . TRBV12-3/TRBV12-4 TGTGCCAGCAGTTTGCAGGGTGGAGTCATTCAGTACTTC CASSLQGGVIQYF
many TRBJ2-3 . TRBV29-1 TGCAGCGGGTCCCCGGGGGGCTACACAGATACGCAGTATTTT CSGSPGGYTDTQYF
. TRBJ2-5 TRBD1 TRBV7-9 TGTGCCAGCAGTTGGGACAGGGAAGAGACCCAGTACTTC CASSWDREETQYF
. TRBJ2-1 . TRBV12-3/TRBV12-4 TGTGCCAGCAGCCCCTCCGCCGGGGTTGAAGAGCAGTTCTTC CASSPSAGVEEQFF
many TRBJ2-3 . TRBV5-1 TGCGCCAGCACCGAACCAGGGGTAGATACGCAGTATTTT CASTEPGVDTQYF
many TRBJ2-1 . TRBV9 TGTGCCAGCAGCGCGGTCCAGGCAAGCAATGAGCAGTTCTTC CASSAVQASNEQFF
. TRBJ2-2 TRBD2 TRBV18 TGTGCCAGCTCACCAAACGGCGGGAGTAACACCGGGGAGCTGTTTTTT CASSPNGGSNTGELFF
many TRBJ2-5 . TRBV6-2/TRBV6-3 TGTGCCAGCAGTTACGGCGAACAAGAGACCCAGTACTTC CASSYGEQETQYF
few TRBJ2-7 . TRBV20-1 TGCAGTGCTAGCCCCGGGCGGGGTCTTCCCTACGAGCAGTACTTC CSASPGRGLPYEQYF
many TRBJ2-7 . TRBV25-1 TGTGCCAGCAGTGATTCAGGGGAGAGCTACGAGCAGTACTTC CASSDSGESYEQYF
few TRBJ2-1 TRBD2 TRBV4-2 TGTGCCAGCAGCCAAGGAAGGCGGGGGTTGGCCTACAATGAGCAGTTCTTC CASSQGRRGLAYNEQFF
few TRBJ2-7 . TRBV12-3/TRBV12-4 TGTGCCATCAGTTTTACAGGAACGGGACGGGCGACCAACTACGAGCAGTACTTC CAISFTGTGRATNYEQYF
many TRBJ2-3 TRBD2 TRBV5-1 TGCGCCAGCAGCTCCTTAGCGGGAGGGAGCACAGATACGCAGTATTTT CASSSLAGGSTDTQYF
. TRBJ1-2 . TRBV7-2 TGTGCCAGCAGACGGGGGAATGACGGCTACACCTTC CASRRGNDGYTF
. TRBJ2-7 TRBD1 TRBV2 TGTGCCAGCAGTCGGGACAGTCCCATTGACGAGCAGTACTTC CASSRDSPIDEQYF
many TRBJ2-5 TRBD1 TRBV6-5 TGTGCCAGCAGTTTGGGGACAGGGGAATTAGGAGAGACCCAGTACTTC CASSLGTGELGETQYF